A single T cell receptor beta chain is shown here with its context. Its cognate antigen has yet to be identified. The data were obtained in a study of monozygotic twins with inflammatory bowel disease (dated by TCRdb to between 2018 and 2021). As for the study more broadly: The complete study included about 30 monozygotic twin pairs: 19 IBD-discordant Danish pairs and nine German pairs, of which four were IBD-concordant and five were IBD-discordant. Disease-associated traits were sought mainly through comparisons between IBD patients and their genetically identical healthy co-twins within discordant pairs. Each individual had, on average, about 151 000 unique TCRalpha sequences and 181 000 unique TCRbeta sequences available for analysis.

From each donor, a roughly 2.5 ml peripheral blood sample was drawn into PAXgene tubes and stored at -80 degrees C. Without any T cell sorting, total RNA was extracted from whole blood using the PAXgene blood miRNA kit on an automated QIAcube. Deep TCRalpha and TCRbeta repertoire profiling with unique molecular barcoding was performed on peripheral blood of monozygotic twin pairs concordant or discordant for inflammatory bowel disease. Smoking habits were recorded for all twin pairs, and individuals were classified as current, former or never smokers. Study-level results and caveats: Concordant and discordant twins showed no difference in repertoire similarity, possibly because of limited statistical power. Distinction between different T cell subtypes could not be achieved in the analysis. Differing immunosuppressive treatments among patients may have added background noise and inter-individual variability to the repertoires. The results gave no support for a single strong signal or clonotype linked to IBD. Compared with healthy twins, IBD patients shared fewer clonotypes with other individuals, and the difference was most pronounced in patients with signs of disease activity. Measured by the inverse Simpson index, TCRbeta repertoire diversity was lower in IBD patients than in their healthy co-twins.

Library preparation employed 5' RACE. The input for every TCR library was 3,500 to 4,500 ng of total RNA. For each sample, cDNA synthesis was carried out in eight separate reactions using SMARTScribe reverse transcriptase. During cDNA synthesis, unique molecular identifiers containing a 6-nucleotide sample barcode were introduced by template switching. TCRalpha and TCRbeta cDNA was amplified by two nested PCRs of approximately 16 and 10 cycles, with bead purification after each PCR. Before amplification, cDNA was treated with uracil DNA-glycosylase and purified using the QIAquick PCR purification kit. The second PCR added Illumina TruSeq-compatible adapters along with sample-specific barcodes. TapeStation and Qubit were used to check library quality and concentration, and roughly 4.8 ng of each library went into the pool. Pooled libraries were sequenced on an Illumina HiSeq2500 single-index Rapid Run with 2 x 100 bp reads and custom sequencing primers. Regarding the original processing steps: MiGEC version 1.2.6 was used for UMI-based consensus assembly to correct PCR and sequencing errors. MiXCR version 2.1.1 handled V(D)J alignment, clonotype assembly and CDR3 extraction. Normalisation of gene usage, clonotype sharing and MAIT/NKT TCR abundance was achieved by analysing the top 1000, 10 000 and 20 000 clonotypes per sample. Diversity was computed as the inverse Simpson index with the vegan R package after downsampling to 27 000 UMIs. Paired Mann-Whitney U tests on discordant twin pairs were used, with Benjamini-Hochberg multiple-testing correction. TCRdb reprocessed the reads into one record per CDR3 protein sequence, lacking DNA. It is TCRdb's table, rather than the study itself, that gives the V and J calls and clone size. This sample's table carries roughly 90,000 distinct CDR3 sequences. The ten top clones hold around 6.8% of the sample.

Including the terminal cysteine and phenylalanine, the CDR3 comprises 16 residues. This entry has no DNA. CDR1 and CDR2 (LGHDT, YNNKEL) derive from the germline V gene (reference sequence). The V and J segments used are TRBV3-1 and TRBJ2-7; the TCRdb D gene call, TRBD2, has no DNA to confirm it. The sequence derives from a human donor with ulcerative colitis or Crohn's disease, or a healthy co-twin of an affected twin (not recorded which). Sequencing was done on a sample of blood. CDR3 region: CASSQELAGEKDEQYF.